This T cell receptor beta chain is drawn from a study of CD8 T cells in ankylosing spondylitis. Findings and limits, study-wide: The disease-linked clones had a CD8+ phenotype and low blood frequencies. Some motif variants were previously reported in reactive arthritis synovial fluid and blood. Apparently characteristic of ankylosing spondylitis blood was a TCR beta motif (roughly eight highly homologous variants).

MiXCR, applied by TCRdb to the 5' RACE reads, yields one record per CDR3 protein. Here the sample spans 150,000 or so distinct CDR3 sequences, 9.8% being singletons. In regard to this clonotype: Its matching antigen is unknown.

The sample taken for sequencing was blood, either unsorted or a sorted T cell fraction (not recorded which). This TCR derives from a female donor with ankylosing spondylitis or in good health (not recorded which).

CDR3 in amino acids: CASSPPTGGSGTEAFF. In nucleotides, the CDR3 is TGTGCCAGCAGCCCGCCGACAGGGGGCTCGGGGACTGAAGCTTTCTTT. This chain connects TRBV9 to TRBJ1-1; 10 bases are shared with TRBD1. Germline trimming cut 4 bases from V and 5 bases from J; bases unmatched to any gene: 11. Per the germline V gene, CDR1 is SGDLS and CDR2 is YYNGEE. The CDR3 length is 16 residues.